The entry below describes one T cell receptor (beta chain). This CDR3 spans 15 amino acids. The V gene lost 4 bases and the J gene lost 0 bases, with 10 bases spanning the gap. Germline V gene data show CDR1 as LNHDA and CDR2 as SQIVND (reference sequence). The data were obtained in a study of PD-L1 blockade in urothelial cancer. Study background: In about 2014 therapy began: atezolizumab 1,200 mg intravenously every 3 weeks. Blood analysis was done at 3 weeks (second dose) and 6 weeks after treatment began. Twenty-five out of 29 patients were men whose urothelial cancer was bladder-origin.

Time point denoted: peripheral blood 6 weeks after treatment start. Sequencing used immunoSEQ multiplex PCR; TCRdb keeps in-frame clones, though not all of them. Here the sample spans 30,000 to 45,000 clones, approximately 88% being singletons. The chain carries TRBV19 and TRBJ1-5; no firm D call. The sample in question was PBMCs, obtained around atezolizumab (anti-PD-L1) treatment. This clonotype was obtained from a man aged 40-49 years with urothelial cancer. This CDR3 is CASSRGMDSNQPQHF. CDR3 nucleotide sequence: TGTGCCAGTAGTAGAGGTATGGATAGCAATCAGCCCCAGCATTTT.